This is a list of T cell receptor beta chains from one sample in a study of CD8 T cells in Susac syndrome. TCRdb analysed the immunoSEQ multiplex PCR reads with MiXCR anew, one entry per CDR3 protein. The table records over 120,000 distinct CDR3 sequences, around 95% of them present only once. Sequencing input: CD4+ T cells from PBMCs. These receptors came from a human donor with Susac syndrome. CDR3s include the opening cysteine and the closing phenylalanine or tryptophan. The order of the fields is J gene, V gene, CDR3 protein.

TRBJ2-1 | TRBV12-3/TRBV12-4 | CASSLNREEQFF
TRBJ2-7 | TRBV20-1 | CSATGLSYEQYF
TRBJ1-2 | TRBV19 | CASSTHRQEGYTF
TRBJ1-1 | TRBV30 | CAYQAGSNTEAFF
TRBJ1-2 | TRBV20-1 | CSASAGPLRGYTF
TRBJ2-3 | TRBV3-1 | CASSQSGVEADTQYF
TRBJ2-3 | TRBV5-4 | CASSLERRDTQYF
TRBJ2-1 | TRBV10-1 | CASSGRTGRSHEQFF
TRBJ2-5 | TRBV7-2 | CASTLGRAGDGETQYF
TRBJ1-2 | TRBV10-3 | CATGQGVYGYTF
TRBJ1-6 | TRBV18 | CASSSGQGNSPLHF
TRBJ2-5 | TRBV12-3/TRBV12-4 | CASSLRGRETQYF
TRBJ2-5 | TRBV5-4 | CASSSSPRQGTKTQYF